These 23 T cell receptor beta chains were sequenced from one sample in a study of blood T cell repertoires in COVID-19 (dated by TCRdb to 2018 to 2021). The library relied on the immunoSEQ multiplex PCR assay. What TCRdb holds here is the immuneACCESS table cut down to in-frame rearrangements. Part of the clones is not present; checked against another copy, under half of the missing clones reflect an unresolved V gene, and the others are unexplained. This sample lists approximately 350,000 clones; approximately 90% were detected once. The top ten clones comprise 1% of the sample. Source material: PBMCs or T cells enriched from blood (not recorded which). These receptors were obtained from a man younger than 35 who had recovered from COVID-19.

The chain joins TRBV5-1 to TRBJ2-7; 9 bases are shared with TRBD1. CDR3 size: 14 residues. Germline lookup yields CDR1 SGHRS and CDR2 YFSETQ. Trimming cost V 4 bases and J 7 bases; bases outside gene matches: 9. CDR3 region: CASSTRDREGEQYF. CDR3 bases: TGCGCCAGCAGCACCCGGGACAGGGAGGGGGAGCAGTACTTC.

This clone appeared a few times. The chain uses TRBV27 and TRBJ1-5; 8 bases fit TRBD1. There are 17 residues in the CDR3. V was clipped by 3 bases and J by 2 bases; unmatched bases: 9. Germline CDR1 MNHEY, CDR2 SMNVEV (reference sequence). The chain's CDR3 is CASSFLPTGEGNQPQHF. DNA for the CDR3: TGTGCCAGCAGTTTCCTCCCGACAGGGGAGGGCAATCAGCCCCAGCATTTT.

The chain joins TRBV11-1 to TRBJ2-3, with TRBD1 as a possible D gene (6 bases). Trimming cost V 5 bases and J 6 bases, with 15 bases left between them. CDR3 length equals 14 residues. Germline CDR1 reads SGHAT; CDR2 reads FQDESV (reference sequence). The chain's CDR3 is CASSRGQFRDTQYF. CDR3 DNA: TGTGCCAGCAGCCGTGGACAGTTCAGGGATACGCAGTATTTT.

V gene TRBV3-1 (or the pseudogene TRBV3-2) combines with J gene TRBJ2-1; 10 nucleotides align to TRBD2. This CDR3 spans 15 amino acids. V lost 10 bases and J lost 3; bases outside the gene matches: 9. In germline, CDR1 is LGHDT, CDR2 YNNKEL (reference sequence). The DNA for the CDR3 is TGTGCCACCTCTTGGACTAGCGGCAACTACAATGAGCAGTTCTTC. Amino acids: CATSWTSGNYNEQFF.

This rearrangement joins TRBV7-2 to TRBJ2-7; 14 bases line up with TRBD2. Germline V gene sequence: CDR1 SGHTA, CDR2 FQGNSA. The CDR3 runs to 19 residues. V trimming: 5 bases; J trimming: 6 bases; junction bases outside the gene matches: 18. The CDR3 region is CASSTQRGTSGRALVEQYF. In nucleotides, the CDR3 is TGTGCCAGCAGCACACAGAGAGGGACTAGCGGGAGAGCCCTTGTCGAGCAGTACTTC.

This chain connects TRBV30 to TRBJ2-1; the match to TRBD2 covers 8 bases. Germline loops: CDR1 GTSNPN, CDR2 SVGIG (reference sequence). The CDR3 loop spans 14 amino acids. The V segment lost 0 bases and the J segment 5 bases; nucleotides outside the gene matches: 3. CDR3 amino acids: CAWSVGLADNEQFF. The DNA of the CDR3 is TGTGCCTGGAGTGTAGGACTAGCTGACAATGAGCAGTTCTTC.

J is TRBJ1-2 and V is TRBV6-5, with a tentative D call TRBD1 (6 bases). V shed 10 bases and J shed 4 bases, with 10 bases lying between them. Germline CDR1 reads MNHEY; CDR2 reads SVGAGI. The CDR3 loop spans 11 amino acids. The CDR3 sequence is CAIKGVYGYTF. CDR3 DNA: TGTGCCATCAAGGGGGTCTATGGCTACACCTTC.

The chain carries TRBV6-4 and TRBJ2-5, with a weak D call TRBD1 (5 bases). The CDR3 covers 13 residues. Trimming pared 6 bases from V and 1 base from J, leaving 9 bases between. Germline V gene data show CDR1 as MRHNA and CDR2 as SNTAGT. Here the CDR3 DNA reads TGTGCCAGCAGCCGAGACAGCCAAGAGACCCAGTACTTC. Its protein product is CASSRDSQETQYF.

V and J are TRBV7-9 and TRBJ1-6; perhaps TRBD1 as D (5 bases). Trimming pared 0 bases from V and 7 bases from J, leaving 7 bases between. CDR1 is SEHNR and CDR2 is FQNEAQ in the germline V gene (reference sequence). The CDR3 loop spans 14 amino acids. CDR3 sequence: CASSLAGANSPLHF. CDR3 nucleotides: TGTGCCAGCAGCTTAGCAGGGGCCAATTCACCCCTCCACTTT.

This CDR3 is CSTGDRSGYTF. In DNA form, the CDR3 reads TGCAGCACAGGGGATCGGTCTGGCTACACCTTC. The genes are TRBV20-1 and TRBJ1-2; 7 bases fit TRBD1. The germline V gene has CDR1 DFQATT and CDR2 SNEGSKA (reference sequence). The CDR3 totals 11 residues.

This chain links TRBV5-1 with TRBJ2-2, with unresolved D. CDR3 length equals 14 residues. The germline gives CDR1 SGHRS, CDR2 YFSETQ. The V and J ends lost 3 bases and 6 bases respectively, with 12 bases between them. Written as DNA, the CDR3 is TGCGCCAGCAGCTCCATAGTCTCCGCCGGGGAGCTGTTTTTT. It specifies CASSSIVSAGELFF. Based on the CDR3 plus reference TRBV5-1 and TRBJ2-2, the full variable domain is KAGVTQTPRYLIKTRGQQVTLSCSPISGHRSVSWYQQTPGQGLQFLFEYFSETQRNKGNFPGRFSGRQFSNSRSEMNVSTLELGDSALYLCASSSIVSAGELFFGEGSRLTVL.

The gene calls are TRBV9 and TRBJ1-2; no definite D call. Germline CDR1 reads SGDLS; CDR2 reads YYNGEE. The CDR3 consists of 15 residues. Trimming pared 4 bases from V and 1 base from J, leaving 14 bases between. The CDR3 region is CASSTREGHNYGYTF. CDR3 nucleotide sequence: TGTGCCAGCAGCACCCGGGAAGGGCATAACTATGGCTACACCTTC.

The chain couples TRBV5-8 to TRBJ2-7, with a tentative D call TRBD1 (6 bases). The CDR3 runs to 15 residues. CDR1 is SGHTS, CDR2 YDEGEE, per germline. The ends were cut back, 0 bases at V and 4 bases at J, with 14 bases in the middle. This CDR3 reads CASSLALLTGYEQYF. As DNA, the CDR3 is TGTGCCAGCAGCTTGGCACTTCTAACAGGGTACGAGCAGTACTTC.

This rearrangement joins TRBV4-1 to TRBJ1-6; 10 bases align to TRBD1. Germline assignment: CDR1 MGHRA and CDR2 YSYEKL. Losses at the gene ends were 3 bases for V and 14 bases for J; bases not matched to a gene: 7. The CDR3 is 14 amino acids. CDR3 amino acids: CASSQVGTGATLHF. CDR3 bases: TGCGCCAGCAGCCAGGTCGGGACAGGGGCAACCCTCCACTTT.

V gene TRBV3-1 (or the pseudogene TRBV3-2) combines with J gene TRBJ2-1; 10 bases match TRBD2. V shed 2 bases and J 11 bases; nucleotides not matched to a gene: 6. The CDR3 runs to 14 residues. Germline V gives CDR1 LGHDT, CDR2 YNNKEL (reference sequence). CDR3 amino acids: CASSQQAGGSKQFF. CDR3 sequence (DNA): TGTGCCAGCAGCCAACAAGCGGGAGGGTCAAAGCAGTTCTTC.

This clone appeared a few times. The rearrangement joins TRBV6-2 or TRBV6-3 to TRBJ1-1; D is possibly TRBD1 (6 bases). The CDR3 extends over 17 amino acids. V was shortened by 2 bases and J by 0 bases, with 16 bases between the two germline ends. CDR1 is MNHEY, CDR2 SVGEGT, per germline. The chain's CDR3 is CASSYTGTHSMNTEAFF. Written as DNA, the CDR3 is TGTGCCAGCAGTTACACGGGGACACACTCCATGAACACTGAAGCTTTCTTT.

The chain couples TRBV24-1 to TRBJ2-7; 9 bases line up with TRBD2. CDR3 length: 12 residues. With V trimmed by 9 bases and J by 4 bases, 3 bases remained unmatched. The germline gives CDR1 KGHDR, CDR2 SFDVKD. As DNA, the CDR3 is TGTGCCACCTCAGCGGGAGGTTACGAGCAGTACTTC. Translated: CATSAGGYEQYF.

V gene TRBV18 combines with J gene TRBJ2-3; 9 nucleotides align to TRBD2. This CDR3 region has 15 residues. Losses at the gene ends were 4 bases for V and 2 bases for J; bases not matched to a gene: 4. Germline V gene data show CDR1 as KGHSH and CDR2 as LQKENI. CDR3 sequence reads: CASSRSSGVTDTQYF. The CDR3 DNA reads TGTGCCAGCTCACGATCTAGCGGGGTCACAGATACGCAGTATTTT. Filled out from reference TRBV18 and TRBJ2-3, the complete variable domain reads NAGVMQNPRHLVRRRGQEARLRCSPMKGHSHVYWYRQLPEEGLKFMVYLQKENIIDESGMPKERFSAEFPKEGPSILRIQQVVRGDSAAYFCASSRSSGVTDTQYFGPGTRLTVL.

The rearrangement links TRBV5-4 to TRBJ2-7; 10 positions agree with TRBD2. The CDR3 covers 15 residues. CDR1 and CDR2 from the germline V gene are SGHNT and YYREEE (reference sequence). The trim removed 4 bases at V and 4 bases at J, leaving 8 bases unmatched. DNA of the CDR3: TGTGCCAGCAGCCCCCCCGGACTAGCGGAATACGAGCAGTACTTC. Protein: CASSPPGLAEYEQYF.

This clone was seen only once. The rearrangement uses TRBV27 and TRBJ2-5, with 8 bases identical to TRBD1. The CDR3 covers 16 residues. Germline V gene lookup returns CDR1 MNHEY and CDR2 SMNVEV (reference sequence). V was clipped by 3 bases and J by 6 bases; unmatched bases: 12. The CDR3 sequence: CASSFSPRTGRQTQYF. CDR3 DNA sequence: TGTGCCAGCAGTTTCTCTCCCCGGACAGGGCGTCAGACCCAGTACTTC.

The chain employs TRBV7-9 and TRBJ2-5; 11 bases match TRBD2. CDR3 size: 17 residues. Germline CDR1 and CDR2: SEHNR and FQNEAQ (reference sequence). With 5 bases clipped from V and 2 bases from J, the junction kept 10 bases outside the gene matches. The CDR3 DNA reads TGTGCCAGCAGCGCTGGACTAGCGGGTACTTTACAAGAGACCCAGTACTTC. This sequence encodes CASSAGLAGTLQETQYF.

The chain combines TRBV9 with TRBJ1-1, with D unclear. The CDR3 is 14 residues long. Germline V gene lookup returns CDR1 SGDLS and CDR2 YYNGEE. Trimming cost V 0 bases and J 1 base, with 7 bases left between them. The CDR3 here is CASSVVSRNTEAFF. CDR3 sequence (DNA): TGTGCCAGCAGCGTAGTCTCCAGGAACACTGAAGCTTTCTTT.

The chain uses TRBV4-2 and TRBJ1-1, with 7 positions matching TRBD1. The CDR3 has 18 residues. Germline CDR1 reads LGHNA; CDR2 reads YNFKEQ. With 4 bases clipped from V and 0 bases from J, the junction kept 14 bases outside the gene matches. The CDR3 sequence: CASSRPRPGGTMNTEAFF. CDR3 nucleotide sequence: TGTGCCAGCAGCCGACCCCGGCCAGGGGGGACCATGAACACTGAAGCTTTCTTT.